This T cell receptor beta chain is from a study of vaccination effects on CD4 cells after COVID-19 (dated by TCRdb to 2022 to 2024). In terms of the full investigation: Each participant received two doses of an mRNA SARS-CoV-2 vaccine, either BNT162b2 or mRNA-1273. SARS-CoV-2 spike-specific CD4+ TCR repertoires were compared before and after mRNA vaccination in COVID-19 convalescent patients and in infection-naive vaccine recipients. A total of 10 COVID-19 convalescent patients and several SARS-CoV-2-naive healthy vaccine recipients were included in the full study. In the study, cultures from other donors were sequenced using the Oncomine TCR Beta short-read assay on an Illumina iSeq 100.

The ViraFEST assay stimulated PBMC with viral peptide pools and then used TCR sequencing to identify antigen-specific CD4+ T cell clonotypes by expansion. After less than eleven days of culture, CD4+ T cells were isolated with the EasySep CD4+ T cell isolation kit. None of the healthy vaccine recipients had a prior SARS-CoV-2 infection, which was confirmed by nucleocapsid antibody tests that came back negative both before and after vaccination. Two million PBMC per well were cultured in IMDM with around 5% human AB serum, around 10 IU/ml IL-2 and gentamicin, plus 10 ug/ml peptides. Half of the culture medium was replaced with fresh IL-2-containing medium on days 3 and 7. Unless noted otherwise, every peptide stimulation condition was grown in triplicate wells. PBMC were separated from whole blood using Ficoll-Paque Plus gradient centrifugation and were then either cryopreserved at -140C or used fresh. Overlapping peptide pools spanned the spike proteins of SARS-CoV-2 and the common cold coronaviruses HCoV-NL63, HCoV-OC43 and HCoV-229E. The QIAamp micro DNA kit was used to extract genomic DNA from the cultured CD4+ T cells.

What the study reported, not specific to this receptor: The study was limited by a small number of convalescent patients and lacked early post-infection timepoints. In healthy vaccine recipients, vaccine-induced clones were almost all SARS-CoV-2 mono-reactive, with only 1 of 255 being cross-reactive with common cold coronaviruses. Both infection-induced and vaccine-induced clones contracted markedly at late post-vaccination timepoints, which is consistent with waning T cell responses.

Notes on this clone: The antigen it binds to is not known. Per-base quality was not reported, and no clone a single base away is much larger than it.

Libraries were prepared through the immunoSEQ multiplex PCR assay. TCR beta CDR3 sequencing was performed on DNA from the cultured, isolated CD4+ T cells. In the original analysis: Non-productive TCR sequences were removed, reads were trimmed to the CDR3 region, and CDR3s of at least 7 amino acids were retained. Antigen-specific clonotypes were identified with the MANAFEST web app by comparing expansion in peptide wells against reference cultures. Positive clones required FDR<0.05 expansion versus reference and all other wells, odds ratio above 5, and frequency above 0.1% in two replicate wells. Cross-reactive clonotypes were defined as significantly expanded in SARS-CoV-2 spike wells and in at least one common cold coronavirus spike condition. CDR3 similarity was assessed by Levenshtein distance with the stringdist R package, and unrooted trees were built with ape in R 3.6.1. Sourced from immuneACCESS, this table was stored by TCRdb with only in-frame sequences that have V and J called. A share of the clones is absent; for the studies checked, an unresolved V gene accounts for under half, and the remainder has no known explanation. Clone size and the V and J calls come from that table; the DNA yielded D and trimming. The sample contains about 45,000 clones, around three quarters of them found a single time. Together, the top ten hold 10% to 12% of the sample.

V gives up 2 bases and J gives up 9 bases, and the segment between their germline ends measures 10 bases. Per the germline V gene (reference sequence), GTSNPN is the CDR1 and SVGIG is the CDR2. Its CDR3 holds 11 amino acids, cysteine through phenylalanine. Just CDR3 DNA is preserved here, 33 bases in frame from base 1. The rearrangement combines TRBV30 with TRBJ2-5; no confident D gene assignment can be made. Specimen: CD4+ T cells from PBMCs cultured with SARS-CoV-2 spike peptides, collected before COVID-19 vaccination. Interpreted using the paper, the cell subset or site label stands for: SARS-CoV-2 spike overlapping peptide pool stimulation. The receptor comes from a human donor who received a COVID-19 vaccine. The bases are TGTGCCTGGAGTCCAGACAAGGCCCAGTACTTC. This translates into CAWSPDKAQYF.